This T cell receptor beta chain is drawn from a study of blood T cell repertoires in COVID-19 (TCRdb year 2020). About the study as a whole: The collaborator samples originated in the United States, Italy and Spain and spanned the acute and convalescent phases of COVID-19. The material from the prospective study consisted of cDNA or gDNA derived from T cells, B-cell-depleted T cells, or PBMCs. The dataset comprised deeply sampled blood TCRbeta repertoires from subjects exposed to, actively infected with, or recovered from COVID-19. The repertoires were released in a freely available public database intended as a resource for research on the immune response to SARS-CoV-2. Samples were obtained from the ongoing ImmuneRACE study (first 160 participants) and from about 1,300 subjects provided by 6 global collaborators. Sample metadata almost always included a de-identified subject ID, COVID-19 status, age in years and sex. Where available, HLA class I and class II types were taken from metadata supplied by the sample provider and were not determined by assay-based typing.

General study outcomes and caveats: How much clinical and demographic metadata was included differed by source and by participant, and the metadata was provided uncurated.

Whole blood was collected in K2EDTA tubes by collaborating institutions according to the institutions' own protocols. For TCRbeta analysis, collaborator samples were shipped as frozen whole blood, as isolated PBMCs, or as DNA extracted from either sample type. Turning to this clone: Its antigen remains undetermined. No qualities accompany the bases; no much larger clone lies one base away.

TCRbeta CDR3 regions were amplified from genomic DNA using the immunoSEQ Assay, a bias-controlled multiplex PCR. The paper's processing steps were these. The number of nucleated cells in each sample was estimated by amplification of reference gene primers within the assay. Sequence reads were collapsed and filtered to measure the absolute abundance of every unique TCRbeta CDR3 rearrangement. For each sample, productive Simpson clonality was calculated as the square root of Simpson's diversity index over productive rearrangements. Drawn from immuneACCESS, this table holds only the in-frame rearrangements with V and J called that TCRdb kept. Clones are partly lost; checked studies trace under half to an unresolved V gene and leave the rest unexplained. From that table come the V and J calls and clone size; the DNA was used to work out D and trimming. In this sample the table shows 300,000 to 450,000 clones, 85% of which occur a single time. Of the sample, under 4% falls within the top ten clones.

The CDR3, cysteine through phenylalanine, is 18 amino acids long. The read is trimmed to its CDR3 DNA, 54 bases read in frame from base 1. In the germline V gene (reference sequence), CDR1 corresponds to SSHAT and CDR2 to FNYEAQ. V loses 5 bases at its end and J loses 0 bases; junction bases beyond the gene matches: 9. This receptor was obtained from a young woman with acute or convalescent COVID-19. The sample comprised peripheral blood. Recombination joined TRBV7-7 with TRBJ2-6, and 8 junction bases match TRBD1. The base sequence is TGTGCCAGCAGCCCTGGACAGGGAGCCCACTCTGGGGCCAACGTCCTGACTTTC. It codes for CASSPGQGAHSGANVLTF.